This is a list of T cell receptor beta chains from one sample in a study of cytomegalovirus exposure and HLA in healthy donors. Some clones are missing from TCRdb's copy, which holds only in-frame ones; the method was immunoSEQ multiplex PCR. The data show roughly 190,000 clones, around four fifths seen once. The specimen was PBMCs. The origin of the receptors is a woman between 35 and 50 years old in good health and CMV-seronegative. CDR3s include the opening cysteine and the closing phenylalanine or tryptophan. The D gene is left open where the match is weak. The size field is filled for only some rows; it gives once, few, many or a size class.

v_call	clone_size	cdr3_length	j_call	d_call	cdr3_nt	cdr3_aa
TRBV4-1	once	14	TRBJ2-1	-	TGCGCCAGCAGCCTGGGAGGAAGTGGTCGAGAGCAGTTCTTC	CASSLGGSGREQFF
TRBV4-3	-	17	TRBJ2-2	TRBD2	TGCGCCAGCAGCCAGGGACTAGCGGGAGATGCCACCGGGGAGCTGTTTTTT	CASSQGLAGDATGELFF
TRBV15	once	21	TRBJ2-6	TRBD2	TGTGCCACCAGCAGAGAGGGTCCTGGACTAGCGGGGTTCTCTGGGGCCAACGTCCTGACTTTC	CATSREGPGLAGFSGANVLTF
TRBV10-3	few	15	TRBJ2-3	TRBD1	TGTGCCATCAGCCCGGACAGGGGGCGCGGTGATACGCAGTATTTT	CAISPDRGRGDTQYF
TRBV10-2	once	14	TRBJ2-2	-	TGCGCCAGCAGTGAGACAGGACGCACCGGGGAGCTGTTTTTT	CASSETGRTGELFF
TRBV7-2	-	13	TRBJ2-7	-	TGTGCCAGCAGTCCAGCGGGTAGGCACGAGCAGTACTTC	CASSPAGRHEQYF
TRBV27	-	15	TRBJ2-3	TRBD2	TGTGCCAGCAGTAAAGCGGGAGGGCCACCAGATACGCAGTATTTT	CASSKAGGPPDTQYF
TRBV5-6	-	14	TRBJ1-5	TRBD1	TGTGCCAGCAGTTGGACAGGGGCCAATCAGCCCCAGCATTTT	CASSWTGANQPQHF
TRBV4-1	-	14	TRBJ1-1	-	TGCGCCAGCGCGGCAGGGATTACGAACACTGAAGCTTTCTTT	CASAAGITNTEAFF
TRBV19	-	12	TRBJ2-3	-	TGTGCCAGTATAGGGGGGGGTGGGCCGCAGTATTTT	CASIGGGGPQYF
TRBV6-4	-	20	TRBJ2-3	TRBD2	TGTGCCAGCAGTGAAAGATGGCTAGCGGGAGGGCCCGTGGGTGCGCATACGCAGTATTTT	CASSERWLAGGPVGAHTQYF
TRBV13	-	16	TRBJ2-2	TRBD2	TGTGCCAGCAGCTGGTCTAGCGGGAGGGTGACCGGGGAGCTGTTTTTT	CASSWSSGRVTGELFF
TRBV7-2	-	13	TRBJ1-2	TRBD1	TGTGCCAGCAGCTCGACAGGGGTTAATGGCTACACCTTC	CASSSTGVNGYTF
TRBV19	-	16	TRBJ2-1	-	TGTGCCAGTAAAGCGGCGCACTCTACCTCTAACAATGAGCAGTTCTTC	CASKAAHSTSNNEQFF
TRBV20-1	-	11	TRBJ1-1	TRBD1	TGCAGTGCGGGGGACAGTACTGAAGCTTTCTTT	CSAGDSTEAFF
TRBV19	-	16	TRBJ2-2	-	TGTGCCAGTAGTCCATCGGGACTCCCCGGGGCCGGGGAGCTGTTTTTT	CASSPSGLPGAGELFF
TRBV6-4	-	12	TRBJ2-1	TRBD1	TGTGCCAGCAGTGCACAGGGGAATGAGCAGTTCTTC	CASSAQGNEQFF
TRBV29-1	once	14	TRBJ1-5	TRBD1	TGCAGCGCTTGGACAGGGTTGACAAATCAGCCCCAGCATTTT	CSAWTGLTNQPQHF
TRBV4-1	-	16	TRBJ2-2	TRBD2	TGCGCCAGCAGCCAACGACTAGCGGGAGGGGCCGGGGAGCTGTTTTTT	CASSQRLAGGAGELFF
TRBV11-1	-	13	TRBJ2-7	-	TGTGCCAGCAGCCCGCCCGGGACCTACGAGCAGTACTTC	CASSPPGTYEQYF
TRBV30	-	16	TRBJ1-1	TRBD1	TGTGCCTGTTTCGACAGTAAACAGGGGGGAAGTGCTGAAGCTTTCTTT	CACFDSKQGGSAEAFF
TRBV2	-	11	TRBJ1-1	-	TGTGCCAGCAGCCCTCACTACGGAGCTTTCTTT	CASSPHYGAFF
TRBV27	-	14	TRBJ1-2	-	TGTGCCAGCAGTTTAACAGGGTTAAACTATGGCTACACCTTC	CASSLTGLNYGYTF
TRBV6-5	-	16	TRBJ2-1	-	TGTGCCAGCAGTTATCCCGGGACATCCAACTACAATGAGCAGTTCTTC	CASSYPGTSNYNEQFF
TRBV14	-	16	TRBJ2-2	-	TGTGCCAGCAGCCCCAAGGGGGGGCGGTCTACCGGGGAGCTGTTTTTT	CASSPKGGRSTGELFF
TRBV9	once	14	TRBJ1-1	-	TGTGCCAGCAGCGTAGGGGGGGGATCCACTGAAGCTTTCTTT	CASSVGGGSTEAFF
TRBV5-1	-	15	TRBJ2-1	TRBD1	TGCGCCAGCAGCTTGGGGACAGGGGGCAAGAATGAGCAGTTCTTC	CASSLGTGGKNEQFF
TRBV10-3	-	16	TRBJ1-4	-	TGTGCCATCAGTGAGTCTCCCTCCAGGGCGAATGAAAAACTGTTTTTT	CAISESPSRANEKLFF